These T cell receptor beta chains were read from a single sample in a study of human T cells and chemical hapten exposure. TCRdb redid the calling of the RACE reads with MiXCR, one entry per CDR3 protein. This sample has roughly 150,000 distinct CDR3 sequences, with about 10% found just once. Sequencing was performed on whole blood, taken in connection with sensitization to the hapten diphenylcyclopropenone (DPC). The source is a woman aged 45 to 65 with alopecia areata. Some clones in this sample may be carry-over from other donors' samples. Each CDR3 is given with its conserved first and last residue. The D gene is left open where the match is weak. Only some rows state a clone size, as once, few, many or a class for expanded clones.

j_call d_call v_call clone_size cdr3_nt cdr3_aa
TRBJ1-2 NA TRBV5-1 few TGCGCCAGCAGCCCGGACGGGGCGCCGTTCTATGGCTACACCTTC CASSPDGAPFYGYTF
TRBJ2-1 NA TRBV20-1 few TGCAGTGCTCCTCTCCTACAGGTCCATGAGCAGTTCTTC CSAPLLQVHEQFF
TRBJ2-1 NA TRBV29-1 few TGCAGCGTTGAAGAGTACAATGAGCAGTTCTTC CSVEEYNEQFF
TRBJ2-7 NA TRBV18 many TGTGCCAGCTCAATCCGGGACTCCTACGAGCAGTACTTC CASSIRDSYEQYF
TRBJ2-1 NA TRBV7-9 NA TGTGCCAGCAGCTTAGGGGGGTTAATCAATGAGCAGTTCTTC CASSLGGLINEQFF
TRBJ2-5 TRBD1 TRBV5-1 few TGCGCCAGCAGCTTGGAGTCCGGGACAGATCAAGAGACCCAGTACTTC CASSLESGTDQETQYF
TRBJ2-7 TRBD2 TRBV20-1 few TGCAGTGCTAGAGCCCCCGGGACTAGCGGGTTTGGAGAGCAGTACTTC CSARAPGTSGFGEQYF
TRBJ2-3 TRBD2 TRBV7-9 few TGTGCCAGCAGCGCTCCGGGACTAGCGGGGACTAGCACAGATACGCAGTATTTT CASSAPGLAGTSTDTQYF
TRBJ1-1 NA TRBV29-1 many TGCAGCGTTGAGTGGCAGGGGAACACTGAAGCTTTCTTT CSVEWQGNTEAFF
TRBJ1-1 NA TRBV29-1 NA TGCAGCGTTGCGGACAGTGAAGCTTTCTTT CSVADSEAFF
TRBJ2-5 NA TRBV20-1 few TGCAGTGCTAGAGACCCGCCCCCAGGATCTCTCCAAGGGACCCAGTACTTC CSARDPPPGSLQGTQYF
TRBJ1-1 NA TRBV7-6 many TGTGCCAGCGGGGACAACTTGAACACTGAAGCTTTCTTT CASGDNLNTEAFF
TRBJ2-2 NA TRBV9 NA TGTGCCAGCAGCGTAGACCCTACAGCGAACACCGGGGAGCTGTTTTTT CASSVDPTANTGELFF
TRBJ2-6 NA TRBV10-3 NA TGTGCCATCAGTGACAGGAGCGTCTTCTCTGGGGCCAACGTCCTGACTTTC CAISDRSVFSGANVLTF
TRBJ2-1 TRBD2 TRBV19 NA TGTGCCAGTAGTATCCTCCCCGGCGGGAGGGATTACAATGAGCAGTTCTTC CASSILPGGRDYNEQFF
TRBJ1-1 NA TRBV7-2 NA TGTGCCAGCAGCCTCACGAGCGCGATTGAAGCTTTCTTT CASSLTSAIEAFF
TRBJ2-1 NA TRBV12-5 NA TGTGCTAGTGGTTTGGTACAAGGGGGAGGTTCTTACAATGAGCAGTTCTTC CASGLVQGGGSYNEQFF
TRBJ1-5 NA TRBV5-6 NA TGTGCCAGCAGTTCCGGGACGCTCCCTGTCCCCCAGCATTTT CASSSGTLPVPQHF
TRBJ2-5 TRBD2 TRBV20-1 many TGCAGTGCCCAGGGGACTAGCCCAGAGACCCAGTACTTC CSAQGTSPETQYF
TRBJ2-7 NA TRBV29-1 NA TGCAGCGTTGAGGGGGTCAACCAGGACGAGCAGTACTTC CSVEGVNQDEQYF
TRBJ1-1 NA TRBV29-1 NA TGCAGCGTGACTTCCGGCTCGAACACTGAAGCTTTCTTT CSVTSGSNTEAFF
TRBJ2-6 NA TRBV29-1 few TGCAGCGTTGGGGCCAGCTCTGGGGCCAACGTCCTGACTTTC CSVGASSGANVLTF
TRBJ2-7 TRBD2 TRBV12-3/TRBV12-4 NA TGTGCCAGCAGTTTAACTAGCGGAGTCTACGAGCAGTACTTC CASSLTSGVYEQYF
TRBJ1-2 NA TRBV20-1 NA TGCAGTGCTAGAGACCCACAGACCGTCAGCTACACCTTC CSARDPQTVSYTF